Following are 12 T cell receptor beta chains from one sample sequenced in a study of graft-versus-host responses after intestinal transplantation. Which antigens these TCRs recognize remains unknown. Assay: immunoSEQ multiplex PCR; the TCRdb copy retains only in-frame clones and omits some. The sample carries around 100,000 clones, 90% to 95% recorded once. The sample was unstimulated CD4+ T cells sorted from spleen or lymph node cells, taken before transplant. Receptors originate from a human donor who was the organ donor for an intestinal transplant.

Here the CDR3 DNA reads TGTGCCAGCAGCATAAGACAGTTAAACACTGAAGCTTTCTTT. It codes for CASSIRQLNTEAFF. The chain has TRBV5-5 and TRBJ1-1, with D possibly being TRBD1 (5 bases). CDR3 length equals 14 residues. Deletions cut 4 bases from V and 2 bases from J, with 12 bases between. The germline V gene encodes CDR1 SGHKS and CDR2 YYEKEE (reference sequence).

This chain links TRBV18 with TRBJ2-7; TRBD1 aligns across 10 bases. V gave up 3 bases and J gave up 5 bases; unmatched junction bases: 7. In germline, CDR1 is KGHSH, CDR2 LQKENI. This CDR3 is 15 amino acids long. Written as DNA, the CDR3 is TGTGCCAGCTCACCCCCCGGGACAGGGGCCCACGAGCAGTACTTC. Protein sequence: CASSPPGTGAHEQYF.

This chain joins TRBV7-9 and TRBJ2-5, with 13 bases aligning to TRBD2. Per germline, CDR1 SEHNR and CDR2 FQNEAQ (reference sequence). V lost 4 bases and J lost 7; bases outside the gene matches: 9. The CDR3 consists of 16 residues. The CDR3 DNA reads TGTGCCAGCAGCTCTTGGACTAGCGGGGGACGAGGGACCCAGTACTTC. This translates into CASSSWTSGGRGTQYF.

The CDR3 DNA reads as TGTGCCAGCTCACGCGGGGGGGCCGCCAAGGAAGAGACCCAGTACTTC. Translating it yields CASSRGGAAKEETQYF. This chain uses TRBV18 with TRBJ2-5; 9 bases align to TRBD2. This CDR3 spans 16 amino acids. Germline V gene sequence: CDR1 KGHSH, CDR2 LQKENI. After removal of 4 bases from V and 3 bases from J, the junction contained 9 bases not matched to a gene.

The rearrangement uses TRBV2 and TRBJ2-7; perhaps TRBD2 as D (6 bases). V lost 2 bases and J lost 3, with 17 bases in between. CDR1 is SNHLY, CDR2 FYNNEI, per germline. The CDR3 totals 16 residues. CDR3 amino acids: CASSELGGANFYEQYF. CDR3 DNA sequence: TGTGCCAGCAGTGAACTGGGGGGAGCTAATTTCTACGAGCAGTACTTC.

V usage is TRBV4-3 and J usage is TRBJ2-5, with a possible D match to TRBD2 (5 bases). The germline CDR1 and CDR2 sequences are LGHNA and YSLEER. The CDR3 has 14 residues. Trimming removed 0 bases from V and 3 bases from J, with 8 bases in between. Here the CDR3 reads CASSQEGSEETQYF. The CDR3 DNA reads TGCGCCAGCAGCCAAGAGGGGAGTGAAGAGACCCAGTACTTC.

CDR3 sequence: CASLQGGLDTEAFF. CDR3 sequence (DNA): TGTGCCAGCCTACAGGGCGGGCTGGACACTGAAGCTTTCTTT. The chain recombines TRBV28 with TRBJ1-1; maybe TRBD1 (6 bases). The germline gives CDR1 MDHEN, CDR2 SYDVKM. The CDR3 covers 14 residues. Trimming took 8 bases from V and 3 from J, leaving 16 bases between them.

The CDR3 nucleotides are TGCGCCAGCAGCCAAAGCGGGACCACCAACTCTGGGGCCAACGTCCTGACTTTC. Its translation: CASSQSGTTNSGANVLTF. The V gene is TRBV4-1, the J gene TRBJ2-6; 7 bases fit TRBD2. This CDR3 region has 18 residues. V shed 2 bases and J 0 bases; nucleotides not matched to a gene: 7. CDR1 and CDR2 (germline): MGHRA, YSYEKL.

The rearrangement uses TRBV27 and TRBJ2-7, with D possibly matching TRBD1 (6 bases). This CDR3 comprises 15 residues. CDR1 is MNHEY, CDR2 SMNVEV, per germline (reference sequence). The V gene lost 6 bases and the J gene lost 0 bases, with 15 bases spanning the gap. CDR3 nucleotides: TGTGCCAGCAGACCCCAGGGGCCGAGCTCCTACGAGCAGTACTTC. It is translated as CASRPQGPSSYEQYF.

As to this clone: Compared with germline, one end of the junction differs, possibly owing to a read error. The same CDR3 also results from other DNA sequences found in this sample. The rearrangement uses TRBV5-6 and TRBJ1-1; 8 positions match TRBD1. This CDR3 contains 16 residues. Germline CDR1 and CDR2: SGHDT and YYEEEE. DNA for the CDR3: TGCGCCAGCAGCCCAGGACAGGGTTTTATGAACACTGAAGCTTTCTTT. Protein product: CASSPGQGFMNTEAFF. The full variable domain, with the rest looked up from reference TRBV5-6 and TRBJ1-1, is DAGVTQSPTHLIKTRGQQVTLRCSPKSGHDTVSWYQQALGQGPQFIFQYYEEEERQRGNFPDRFSGHQFPNYSSELNVNALLLGDSALYLCASSPGQGFMNTEAFFGQGTRLTVV.

The rearrangement links TRBV5-6 to TRBJ1-2; the D gene is possibly TRBD1 (6 bases). The germline CDR1 and CDR2 sequences are SGHDT and YYEEEE. Trimming left V 2 bases short and J 0 bases short, with 8 bases between. The CDR3 has 14 residues. The CDR3 DNA follows: TGTGCCAGCAGCTTCAGGGGAACTAACTATGGCTACACCTTC. It yields the protein CASSFRGTNYGYTF.

This chain links TRBV4-1 with TRBJ1-1, with D maybe TRBD1 (6 bases). The CDR3 loop spans 16 amino acids. CDR1 MGHRA and CDR2 YSYEKL come from the germline V gene. V gave up 1 base and J gave up 4 bases, with 16 bases separating them. The CDR3 spells CASSQVWGGSGTEAFF. In nucleotides, the CDR3 is TGCGCCAGCAGCCAAGTTTGGGGGGGCTCGGGCACTGAAGCTTTCTTT.